Each of the 25 T cell receptor beta chains below was sequenced from the same sample in a study of CD8+CD57+ T cells in acquired aplastic anemia. Sequencing involved patients with CD8+CD57+ cell expansion previously shown by flow cytometry. The TCR beta profiling, which covered VDJ combination and CDR3 sequence, was carried out using genomic DNA as the template. TCRdb recomputed calls from the reads with MiXCR, one row per CDR3 protein. The repertoire holds some 200,000 distinct CDR3 sequences, with around 49% as singletons. Sequences were obtained from sorted CD4+, CD8+, or CD8+CD57+ T cells (not recorded which) from PBMCs. All receptors come from a human donor with aplastic anemia.

This chain joins TRBV19 and TRBJ1-3, with a possible D match to TRBD1 (5 bases). CDR3 length equals 16 residues. Germline CDR1 reads LNHDA; CDR2 reads SQIVND (reference sequence). CDR3: CATTGARSHSGNTIYF. DNA of the CDR3: TGTGCTACGACCGGGGCCCGATCCCACTCTGGAAACACCATATATTTT.

The chain employs TRBV19 and TRBJ1-6; maybe TRBD1 (6 bases). Germline loops: CDR1 LNHDA, CDR2 SQIVND (reference sequence). This CDR3 has 16 amino acids. The ends were cut back, 4 bases at V and 8 bases at J, with 18 bases in the middle. CDR3 sequence (DNA): TGTGCCAGTAGTAGTGCTCTCGGACAGAGATATTCACCCCTCCACTTT. Protein: CASSSALGQRYSPLHF.

This clonotype has just one count. This could be a read error, since a much larger clone is one nucleotide away. It is likely a read error, because the conserved phenylalanine at the end of the CDR3 is missing. The rearrangement links TRBV5-1 to TRBJ1-4; no clear D. This CDR3 has 15 amino acids. Germline CDR1 and CDR2: SGHRS and YFSETQ. V was clipped by 2 bases and J by 6 bases, with 14 bases between them. CDR3 bases: TGCGCCAGCAGCTTCTGGGGATACGGGGATGAAAAACTGTTTTCT. The encoded protein is CASSFWGYGDEKLFS.

The chain recombines TRBV2 with TRBJ2-1, with D maybe TRBD1 (6 bases). The CDR3 contains 14 residues. CDR1 SNHLY and CDR2 FYNNEI come from the germline V gene. The germline V and J ends were trimmed by 7 bases and 10 bases, with 20 bases remaining between them. Written as DNA, the CDR3 is TGTGCCAGCAATTCCCCGGGACACTCCTACGAGCAGTTCTTC. Its protein product is CASNSPGHSYEQFF.

V and J are TRBV25-1 and TRBJ1-2, with D uncertain. Trimming stripped 2 bases from V and 3 bases from J, with 10 bases between. Per germline, CDR1 MGHDK and CDR2 SYGVNS. The length of the CDR3 is 14 residues. The DNA of the CDR3 is TGTGCCAGCAGTGAAACAAGACGGGACTATGGCTACACCTTC. It codes for CASSETRRDYGYTF.

This clonotype was recorded many times. This chain connects TRBV2 to TRBJ1-2, with 12 positions matching TRBD1. This CDR3 has 15 amino acids. Trimming took 6 bases from V and 8 from J; bases not matched to a gene: 10. CDR1 is SNHLY, CDR2 FYNNEI, per germline. The CDR3 loop is CASRTLRDRGQGYTF. The CDR3 DNA follows: TGTGCCAGCAGGACATTAAGGGACAGGGGGCAAGGCTACACCTTC.

This clonotype was detected ten times or more. V and J are TRBV20-1 and TRBJ2-1; no reliable D call. The CDR3 extends over 16 amino acids. Germline assignment: CDR1 DFQATT and CDR2 SNEGSKA (reference sequence). Between the trimmed V and J ends, which lost 6 bases and 6 bases, there was a span of 24 bases. In nucleotides, the CDR3 is TGCAGTGCCCCCGGAAACCCAGCGTCGGCGCGCAATGAGCAGTTCTTC. This translates into CSAPGNPASARNEQFF.

The chain joins TRBV6-6 to TRBJ1-5; 7 bases align to TRBD1. V trimming: 6 bases; J trimming: 0 bases; junction bases outside the gene matches: 2. Germline V lookup: CDR1 MNHNY, CDR2 SVGAGI (reference sequence). This CDR3 is 14 amino acids long. The chain's CDR3 is CASRTGNSNQPQHF. The CDR3 bases are TGTGCCAGCAGGACAGGGAATAGCAATCAGCCCCAGCATTTT.

V and J are TRBV20-1 and TRBJ2-7, with 11 positions matching TRBD1. The V gene's germline CDR1 is DFQATT and CDR2 SNEGSKA (reference sequence). The V and J ends lost 2 bases and 6 bases, in that order; junction bases with no gene match: 6. This CDR3 has 14 amino acids. The CDR3 spells CSARMGQGGVEQYF. The CDR3 DNA follows: TGCAGTGCTAGAATGGGACAGGGGGGCGTCGAGCAGTACTTC.

The chain carries TRBV5-5 and TRBJ1-2; 9 bases map to TRBD1. The V and J ends lost 10 bases and 5 bases, in that order; junction bases with no gene match: 6. Germline CDR1 and CDR2: SGHKS and YYEKEE (reference sequence). The CDR3 consists of 12 residues. The CDR3 loop reads CAGTGQGYGYTF. In nucleotides, the CDR3 is TGTGCCGGCACCGGACAGGGGTATGGCTACACCTTC.

This clonotype has only a few counts. The rearrangement joins TRBV20-1 to TRBJ2-7, with 9 bases aligning to TRBD2. The length of the CDR3 is 14 residues. CDR1 DFQATT and CDR2 SNEGSKA come from the germline V gene (reference sequence). With V trimmed by 6 bases and J by 3 bases, 9 bases remained unmatched. CDR3 DNA sequence: TGCAGTGCCTTAGGAGCGGGGGGTAGCTACGAGCAGTACTTC. This gives the protein CSALGAGGSYEQYF.

V usage is TRBV20-1 and J usage is TRBJ2-7; 11 nucleotides align to TRBD2. CDR1 and CDR2 (germline): DFQATT, SNEGSKA (reference sequence). After removal of 5 bases from V and 3 bases from J, the junction contained 9 bases not matched to a gene. The CDR3 is made up of 15 amino acids. The CDR3 loop is CSARSGGAGDYEQYF. The CDR3 region has the DNA TGCAGTGCTCGTAGCGGGGGGGCAGGAGACTACGAGCAGTACTTC.

The CDR3, as DNA: TGTGCCAGTAGTCTAGCAGACAGCACAGATACGCAGTATTTT. Amino acid sequence: CASSLADSTDTQYF. The V gene is TRBV19, the J gene TRBJ2-3; the D gene is possibly TRBD2 (5 bases). The CDR3 is 14 amino acids. Trimming shortened V by 5 bases and J by 0 bases, and 9 bases separated the two germline ends. Germline V gene sequence: CDR1 LNHDA, CDR2 SQIVND (reference sequence).

This clonotype showed up many times. The J gene is TRBJ2-2, the V gene TRBV11-2; the D call may be TRBD1 or TRBD2 (6 bases each). The germline gives CDR1 SGHAT, CDR2 FQNNGV. The CDR3 loop spans 17 amino acids. V was clipped by 4 bases and J by 3 bases, with 18 bases between them. The CDR3 DNA sequence: TGTGCCAGCAGCTCTAGGGGGGCTAGCCGACACACCGGGGAGCTGTTTTTT. Amino acid sequence: CASSSRGASRHTGELFF.

This clonotype has only a few counts. The J gene is TRBJ2-3, the V gene TRBV6-1, with 11 positions matching TRBD2. This CDR3 spans 16 amino acids. The V and J ends lost 6 bases and 2 bases, in that order; junction bases with no gene match: 7. Germline-derived CDR1 and CDR2 are MNHNS and SASEGT. CDR3 protein: CASSVGTSGATDTQYF. DNA of the CDR3: TGTGCCAGCAGCGTTGGGACTAGCGGAGCCACAGATACGCAGTATTTT.

This chain joins TRBV2 and TRBJ1-6; 9 bases align to TRBD1. Trimming at V came to 5 bases and at J to 3 bases, leaving 5 bases not matched to a gene. Germline CDR1 reads SNHLY; CDR2 reads FYNNEI. CDR3 length equals 16 residues. CDR3 DNA sequence: TGTGCCAGCAGTCCGAGGGGACAGGGCTATAATTCACCCCTCCACTTT. It codes for CASSPRGQGYNSPLHF.

This clonotype was found a few times. J is TRBJ2-3 and V is TRBV4-1, with 10 bases fitting TRBD2. After removal of 6 bases from V and 2 bases from J, the junction contained 8 bases not matched to a gene. CDR1 and CDR2 (germline): MGHRA, YSYEKL. This CDR3 contains 16 residues. This CDR3 is CASSDRAGGLTDTQYF. As DNA, the CDR3 is TGCGCCAGCAGTGACCGAGCGGGGGGGCTCACAGATACGCAGTATTTT.

A note on this clonotype: Sequence at one end of the junction differs from germline and may be a read error. The chain recombines TRBV7-3 with TRBJ2-7; 8 bases agree with TRBD1. Per germline, CDR1 SGHTA and CDR2 FQGTGA. This CDR3 region has 15 residues. This chain's CDR3 is CASSITGTGGYEQYF. CDR3 sequence (DNA): TGTGCCAGCAGCATAACCGGGACAGGCGGATACGAGCAGTACTTC.

With regard to this clonotype: Since a much larger clone is just one base distant, this may be a read error. The chain links TRBV5-5 to TRBJ2-5; D perhaps matches TRBD2 (5 bases). There are 13 residues in the CDR3. The germline V gene has CDR1 SGHKS and CDR2 YYEKEE (reference sequence). The CDR3 sequence is CASSSWGWETRYF. DNA for the CDR3: TGTGCCAGCAGCTCCTGGGGTTGGGAGACCCGGTACTTC. The full variable domain, with the rest looked up from reference TRBV5-5 and TRBJ2-5, is DAGVTQSPTHLIKTRGQQVTLRCSPISGHKSVSWYQQVLGQGPQFIFQYYEKEERGRGNFPDRFSARQFPNYSSELNVNALLLGDSALYLCASSSWGWETRYFGPGTRLLVL.

This rearrangement joins TRBV7-2 to TRBJ2-6; TRBD1 is a possible D gene (6 bases). The CDR3 spans 15 residues. The V end was cut by 4 bases, the J end by 0 bases, with 7 bases between. Germline V lookup: CDR1 SGHTA, CDR2 FQGNSA. Here the CDR3 reads CASSWTVSGANVLTF. In DNA form, the CDR3 reads TGTGCCAGCAGCTGGACAGTCTCTGGGGCCAACGTCCTGACTTTC. Based on the CDR3 plus reference TRBV7-2 and TRBJ2-6, the full variable domain is GAGVSQSPSNKVTEKGKDVELRCDPISGHTALYWYRQSLGQGLEFLIYFQGNSAPDKSGLPSDRFSAERTGGSVSTLTIQRTQQEDSAVYLCASSWTVSGANVLTFGAGSRLTVL.

This clonotype was observed a few times. The chain links TRBV18 to TRBJ1-1; D perhaps matches TRBD1 (6 bases). The CDR3 spans 14 residues. The germline CDR1 and CDR2 sequences are KGHSH and LQKENI. Trimming cost V 3 bases and J 3 bases, with 11 bases left between them. The DNA for the CDR3 is TGTGCCAGCTCACCCCGGGGGCGAGACACTGAAGCTTTCTTT. Translation: CASSPRGRDTEAFF. The full variable domain, with the rest looked up from reference TRBV18 and TRBJ1-1, is NAGVMQNPRHLVRRRGQEARLRCSPMKGHSHVYWYRQLPEEGLKFMVYLQKENIIDESGMPKERFSAEFPKEGPSILRIQQVVRGDSAAYFCASSPRGRDTEAFFGQGTRLTVV.

The chain carries TRBV19 and TRBJ2-7; 8 bases align to TRBD1. Germline trimming cut 5 bases from V and 2 bases from J; bases unmatched to any gene: 5. Germline assignment: CDR1 LNHDA and CDR2 SQIVND (reference sequence). This CDR3 has 14 residues. CDR3 loop: CASSQQGGPYEQYF. CDR3 coding DNA: TGTGCCAGTAGTCAACAGGGGGGACCCTACGAGCAGTACTTC. Supplemented by reference TRBV19 and TRBJ2-7, the full variable domain reads DGGITQSPKYLFRKEGQNVTLSCEQNLNHDAMYWYRQDPGQGLRLIYYSQIVNDFQKGDIAEGYSVSREKKESFPLTVTSAQKNPTAFYLCASSQQGGPYEQYFGPGTRLTVT.

The chain uses TRBV20-1 and TRBJ1-5, with D possibly matching TRBD1 (6 bases). The V end lost 3 bases, the J end lost 4 bases, and 10 bases lay between the germline ends. The CDR3 is 13 amino acids. Germline V gene lookup returns CDR1 DFQATT and CDR2 SNEGSKA (reference sequence). The CDR3 DNA reads TGCAGTGCTAGGGGGGCTGGTAATCAGCCCCAGCATTTT. Amino acid sequence: CSARGAGNQPQHF.

The rearrangement uses TRBV11-3 and TRBJ2-7, with no clear D. The CDR3 is 11 residues long. The V gene's germline CDR1 is SGHNT and CDR2 YENEEA. The V and J ends lost 5 bases and 5 bases respectively, with 7 bases between them. The DNA for the CDR3 is TGTGCCAGCAGCCAATATGACGAGCAGTACTTC. It yields the protein CASSQYDEQYF.

Concerning this clonotype: A single base separates this from a much larger clone, so it may be a read error. V and J are TRBV6-5 and TRBJ1-2; D is ambiguous. Per germline, CDR1 MNHEY and CDR2 SVGAGI. This CDR3 has 13 amino acids. Trimming cost V 8 bases and J 11 bases, with 21 bases left between them. The DNA for the CDR3 is TGTGCCAGCGGGTTGGACCTCTCAAGTCAGTACACCTTC. Its protein product is CASGLDLSSQYTF.